This TCR beta chain was sequenced for a study of blood T cell repertoires in COVID-19. The CDR3 has 14 residues. V lost 1 base and J lost 3, with 7 bases in between. Germline V CDR1 and CDR2: SGHRS, YFSETQ. Sequenced by immunoSEQ multiplex PCR; TCRdb stores in-frame clones only, minus some. Seen here are roughly 190,000 clones, around 84% observed once, and the top ten hold around 14%. V and J are TRBV5-1 and TRBJ2-2, with D possibly being TRBD2 (5 bases). Sequences were obtained from peripheral blood. The receptor was derived from a man aged 25-45 years with active or convalescent COVID-19. The CDR3, as DNA: TGCGCCAGCAGCTTGCTAGCAGACACCGGGGAGCTGTTTTTT. Translating it yields CASSLLADTGELFF.